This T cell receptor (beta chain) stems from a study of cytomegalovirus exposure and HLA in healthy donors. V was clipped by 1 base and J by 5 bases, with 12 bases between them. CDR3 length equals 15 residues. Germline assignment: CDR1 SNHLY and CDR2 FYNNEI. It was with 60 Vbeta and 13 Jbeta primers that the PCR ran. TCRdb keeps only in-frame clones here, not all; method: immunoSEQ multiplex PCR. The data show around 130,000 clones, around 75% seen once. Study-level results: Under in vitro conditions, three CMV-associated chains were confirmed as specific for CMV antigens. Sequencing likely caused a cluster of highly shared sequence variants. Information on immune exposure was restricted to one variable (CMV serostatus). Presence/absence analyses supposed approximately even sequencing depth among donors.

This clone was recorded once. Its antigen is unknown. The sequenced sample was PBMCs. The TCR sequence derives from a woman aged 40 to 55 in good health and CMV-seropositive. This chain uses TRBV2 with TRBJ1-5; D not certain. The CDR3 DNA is TGTGCCAGCAGTGAAGGTATAGGAGGGTATCAGCCCCAGCATTTT. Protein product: CASSEGIGGYQPQHF.